These 25 T cell receptor beta chains were all obtained from the same sample, sequenced in a study of CD4 T cells in relation to SARS-CoV-2 and coronaviruses. CD4+ T cells from unexposed donors were obtained before the COVID-19 pandemic (2011-2018). Isolation of CD4+ T cells took place after less than 13 days in culture. Their cognate antigens are unknown. Clones were sequenced by immunoSEQ multiplex PCR, and TCRdb holds only the in-frame ones, with some missing. The sample lists about 22,000 clones; 76% were seen once. Sequenced input: CD4+ T cells from PBMCs, cultured in vitro. The receptors stem from a human donor in good health.

This rearrangement joins TRBV7-3 to TRBJ2-3; either TRBD1 or TRBD2 may fit D (5 bases each). Germline V CDR1 and CDR2: SGHTA, FQGTGA. CDR3 length: 16 amino acids. V dropped 0 bases and J dropped 2 bases, with 12 bases sitting between them. CDR3 residues: CASSLTRDLDTDTQYF. The CDR3 DNA is TGTGCCAGCAGCTTAACGAGGGACCTTGACACAGATACGCAGTATTTT.

This rearrangement joins TRBV25-1 to TRBJ2-1; D is unclear. Germline V gene lookup returns CDR1 MGHDK and CDR2 SYGVNS. The V end was cut by 3 bases, the J end by 4 bases, with 10 bases between. The CDR3 extends over 14 amino acids. The CDR3 sequence: CASSDQGTYNEQFF. CDR3 bases: TGTGCCAGCAGTGATCAAGGAACTTACAATGAGCAGTTCTTC.

The J gene is TRBJ2-1, the V gene TRBV15; possible D gene TRBD1, 5 bases. V lost 1 base to trimming and J lost 5 bases, with 18 bases between them. The germline V gene encodes CDR1 LNHNV and CDR2 YYDKDF (reference sequence). CDR3 length: 17 residues. The DNA for the CDR3 is TGTGCCACCAGCAGAGGAAAACCGATAACAGGAGACAATGAGCAGTTCTTC. It translates to CATSRGKPITGDNEQFF.

The chain couples TRBV10-2 to TRBJ1-2, with 12 bases matching TRBD1. The junction had 3 bases not matched to a gene; V was cut back by 10 bases and J by 3 bases. The CDR3 loop spans 13 amino acids. Germline CDR1 reads WSHSY; CDR2 reads SAAADI. The CDR3 nucleotides read TGCGCCACGGGGACAGGGGGCGACTATGGCTACACCTTC. Amino acid sequence: CATGTGGDYGYTF.

The rearrangement uses TRBV9 and TRBJ2-7; 9 bases align to TRBD1. Germline CDR1 SGDLS, CDR2 YYNGEE. The V gene end was trimmed by 4 bases and the J gene end by 3 bases; junction bases not matched to a gene: 8. The CDR3 length is 15 residues. The CDR3 loop is CASSKRTGDGYEQYF. CDR3 in DNA: TGTGCCAGCAGCAAAAGGACAGGGGATGGCTACGAGCAGTACTTC.

The V and J genes are TRBV4-1 and TRBJ2-1; D is possibly TRBD2 (6 bases). Deletions cut 4 bases from V and 4 bases from J, with 20 bases between. The CDR3 covers 17 residues. Germline assignment: CDR1 MGHRA and CDR2 YSYEKL. CDR3 sequence reads: CASSLAGSGLGYNEQFF. CDR3 nucleotide sequence: TGCGCCAGCAGCCTCGCCGGGAGCGGTTTAGGGTACAATGAGCAGTTCTTC.

V gene TRBV7-2 combines with J gene TRBJ2-1; either TRBD1 or TRBD2 may supply D (5 bases each). Germline-derived CDR1 and CDR2 are SGHTA and FQGNSA. The CDR3 loop spans 13 amino acids. Trimming removed 4 bases from V and 9 bases from J, with 13 bases in between. The chain's CDR3 is CASSSPTRGEQFF. CDR3 DNA sequence: TGTGCCAGCAGCTCCCCAACTAGGGGTGAGCAGTTCTTC.

The chain has TRBV20-1 and TRBJ2-5; D uncertain. CDR3 size: 16 residues. The germline CDR1 and CDR2 sequences are DFQATT and SNEGSKA (reference sequence). V shed 3 bases and J shed 2 bases, with 19 bases lying between them. The DNA of the CDR3 is TGCAGTGCTAGTTCTAGTACGAAGATTGATCAAGAGACCCAGTACTTC. The encoded protein is CSASSSTKIDQETQYF.

This clone was observed a few times. V gene TRBV25-1 combines with J gene TRBJ1-2; TRBD1 matches 7 bases. The CDR3 contains 14 residues. Germline trimming cut 5 bases from V and 6 bases from J; bases unmatched to any gene: 9. Germline V gives CDR1 MGHDK, CDR2 SYGVNS. Here the CDR3 reads CASSTSTGYNGYTF. The CDR3 coding sequence is TGTGCCAGCAGTACCTCGACAGGGTACAATGGCTACACCTTC.

There are a few counts of this clone. The chain carries TRBV7-3 and TRBJ2-2; the D is unclear. Trimming removed 1 base at V and 3 bases at J, with 3 bases between. Looked up from germline, CDR1 is SGHTA and CDR2 is FQGTGA. The CDR3 loop spans 13 amino acids. CDR3 DNA sequence: TGTGCCAGCAGCTTAAGGGACACCGGGGAGCTGTTTTTT. It translates to CASSLRDTGELFF.

This clone is a singleton in its sample. V gene TRBV24-1 combines with J gene TRBJ2-1; no reliable D call. The V gene's germline CDR1 is KGHDR and CDR2 SFDVKD. Trimming took 6 bases from V and 9 from J, leaving 8 bases between them. The CDR3 contains 11 residues. Here the CDR3 reads CATSSYTEQFF. The CDR3 nucleotides are TGTGCCACCAGTTCTTATACTGAGCAGTTCTTC.

V usage is TRBV18 and J usage is TRBJ1-2; possible D gene TRBD1, 5 bases. This CDR3 is 15 amino acids long. Trimming removed 3 bases from V and 4 bases from J, with 15 bases in between. The germline gives CDR1 KGHSH, CDR2 LQKENI. The CDR3 DNA reads as TGTGCCAGCTCACCGGGACTGCAATCTAGCTATGGCTACACCTTC. This gives the protein CASSPGLQSSYGYTF.

The V call is TRBV5-1, the J call TRBJ1-4, with TRBD1 identical over 9 bases. Trimming at V came to 4 bases and at J to 9 bases, leaving 10 bases not matched to a gene. The CDR3 consists of 15 residues. Germline loops: CDR1 SGHRS, CDR2 YFSETQ. CDR3 DNA: TGCGCCAGCAGCCTTAGGACAGGGGCGGATAAAAAACTGTTTTTT. This codes for CASSLRTGADKKLFF. The full variable domain, in which reference TRBV5-1 and TRBJ1-4 provide the parts outside the CDR3, is KAGVTQTPRYLIKTRGQQVTLSCSPISGHRSVSWYQQTPGQGLQFLFEYFSETQRNKGNFPGRFSGRQFSNSRSEMNVSTLELGDSALYLCASSLRTGADKKLFFGSGTQLSVL.

The V call is TRBV10-3, the J call TRBJ2-6; TRBD1 is a possible D gene (6 bases). Germline assignment: CDR1 ENHRY and CDR2 SYGVKD. V lost 6 bases and J lost 0, with 12 bases in between. There are 16 residues in the CDR3. The CDR3 DNA follows: TGTGCCATCAGCTCCCAACAGGGCTCTGGGGCCAACGTCCTGACTTTC. Residues: CAISSQQGSGANVLTF.

CDR3 sequence reads: CASSLERAGYNEQFF. CDR3 nucleotides: TGTGCCAGCAGCTTAGAGAGGGCCGGGTACAATGAGCAGTTCTTC. V gene TRBV7-2 combines with J gene TRBJ2-1; tentatively, D is TRBD2 (5 bases). The CDR3 extends over 15 amino acids. V was cut by 1 base and J by 4 bases, with 11 bases left in between. Germline CDR1 reads SGHTA; CDR2 reads FQGNSA.

The CDR3 sequence: CASSLAGQRNEKLFF. CDR3 DNA sequence: TGCGCCAGCAGCTTGGCCGGCCAGAGAAATGAAAAACTGTTTTTT. The V call is TRBV5-1, the J call TRBJ1-4, with D uncertain. The ends were cut back, 0 bases at V and 5 bases at J, with 11 bases in the middle. Germline CDR1 reads SGHRS; CDR2 reads YFSETQ. This CDR3 has 15 residues.

The V call is TRBV28, the J call TRBJ2-1; tentative D call: TRBD2 (5 bases). The CDR3 contains 14 residues. Germline CDR1 and CDR2: MDHEN and SYDVKM. V was shortened by 7 bases and J by 2 bases, with 12 bases between the two germline ends. The CDR3: CASKLALTYNEQFF. In nucleotides, the CDR3 is TGTGCCAGCAAGTTAGCGCTTACCTACAATGAGCAGTTCTTC.

In its sample, this clone was seen once. The chain recombines TRBV14 with TRBJ2-6; 7 bases align to TRBD1. After removal of 4 bases from V and 1 base from J, the junction contained 1 base not matched to a gene. CDR1 is SGHDN and CDR2 is FVKESK in the germline V gene. The CDR3 has 15 amino acids. This chain's CDR3 is CASSPTGSGANVLTF. The CDR3 DNA sequence: TGTGCCAGCAGCCCGACAGGGTCTGGGGCCAACGTCCTGACTTTC.

The chain combines TRBV7-9 with TRBJ1-3, with D unclear. Deletions cut 5 bases from V and 0 bases from J, with 14 bases between. This CDR3 contains 16 residues. CDR1 is SEHNR and CDR2 is FQNEAQ in the germline V gene (reference sequence). In nucleotides, the CDR3 is TGTGCCAGCAGCCCCCACCAGACGTACTCTGGAAACACCATATATTTT. Translated: CASSPHQTYSGNTIYF.

The genes are TRBV7-9 and TRBJ2-7; weak D call: TRBD2 (6 bases). Trimming removed 5 bases from V and 3 bases from J, with 26 bases in between. The germline V gene encodes CDR1 SEHNR and CDR2 FQNEAQ (reference sequence). The CDR3 spans 18 residues. CDR3 in amino acids: CASSGPGNSGERIYEQYF. Written as DNA, the CDR3 is TGTGCCAGCAGCGGCCCAGGCAACTCGGGGGAGAGGATCTACGAGCAGTACTTC.

The chain uses TRBV25-1 and TRBJ1-2; 7 bases match TRBD1. CDR3 length: 14 amino acids. Unmatched junction bases numbered 9, after V lost 7 bases and J lost 4 bases. From germline, CDR1 is MGHDK and CDR2 SYGVNS. The CDR3 sequence is CASNDWTGGYGYTF. CDR3 nucleotides: TGTGCCAGCAACGACTGGACAGGTGGCTATGGCTACACCTTC.

V usage is TRBV24-1 and J usage is TRBJ2-1, with 8 bases identical to TRBD1. The CDR3 totals 12 residues. Trimming removed 9 bases from V and 15 bases from J; junction bases left unmatched: 12. Germline assignment: CDR1 KGHDR and CDR2 SFDVKD. In DNA form, the CDR3 reads TGTGCCACCGGAACCTACAGGGGGTGGCTGTTCTTC. It translates to CATGTYRGWLFF.

The rearrangement uses TRBV19 and TRBJ2-2; the D call may be TRBD1 or TRBD2 (5 bases each). The CDR3 is 14 amino acids. Trimming removed 8 bases at V and 3 bases at J, with 13 bases between. Germline V gives CDR1 LNHDA, CDR2 SQIVND (reference sequence). DNA for the CDR3: TGTGCCAGTTCAGGGTTGAGGGACACCGGGGAGCTGTTTTTT. The encoded protein is CASSGLRDTGELFF.

The chain carries TRBV18 and TRBJ2-7; unclear D gene. CDR3 length: 12 amino acids. CDR1 is KGHSH, CDR2 LQKENI, per germline. The V and J ends lost 4 bases and 3 bases respectively, with 7 bases between them. CDR3 DNA sequence: TGTGCCAGCTCACGCCAAAACTACGAGCAGTACTTC. Its translation is CASSRQNYEQYF.

The chain links TRBV7-7 to TRBJ2-5; tentative D call: TRBD2 (6 bases). V lost 5 bases and J 4 bases, leaving 17 bases between the germline ends. The CDR3 covers 15 residues. Germline V CDR1 and CDR2: SSHAT, FNYEAQ (reference sequence). The CDR3 protein is CASSQSTTGRETQYF. CDR3 in DNA: TGTGCCAGCAGCCAAAGTACGACCGGGAGAGAGACCCAGTACTTC.